The rows below give T cell receptor beta chains drawn from one sample of a study of shared clonotypes between healthy human individuals. Generated by immunoSEQ multiplex PCR, the TCRdb table keeps only in-frame clones and is missing some. The sample contains about 820,000 clones, almost 95% of which appear only once. Sequencing was done on a sample of naive CD8+ T cells sorted from blood. Receptors originate from a man in his thirties or forties in good health. Both conserved end residues are part of each CDR3. The order of the fields is J gene, V gene, clone size, CDR3 protein. The size field is filled for only some rows; it gives once, few, many or a size class.

TRBJ2-2 | TRBV29-1 | - | CSVGLAENTGELFF
TRBJ2-6 | TRBV4-1 | - | CASSQEPTGTGANVLTF
TRBJ2-1 | TRBV11-2 | once | CASSLVAVNEQFF
TRBJ2-1 | TRBV11-2 | - | CASSSSSGSSYNEQFF
TRBJ2-1 | TRBV11-2 | once | CASSLGLAGGIEQFF
TRBJ2-7 | TRBV19 | - | CASSMLGDAYEQYF
TRBJ2-5 | TRBV7-9 | - | CASSLAGQAQYF
TRBJ2-2 | TRBV2 | - | CASGTGTANTGELFF
TRBJ2-7 | TRBV4-1 | - | CASSPDRGRSYEQYF
TRBJ2-3 | TRBV28 | - | CASSLRYTDTQYF
TRBJ2-1 | TRBV13 | - | CASSHLADHQDEQFF
TRBJ1-1 | TRBV7-9 | once | CASSGLTGENTEAFF